The 12 T cell receptor beta chains given below trace back to one sample, sequenced in a study of cytomegalovirus exposure and HLA in healthy donors. Primers: 60 Vbeta forward and 13 Jbeta reverse. Sequenced by immunoSEQ multiplex PCR; TCRdb stores in-frame clones only, minus some. The table shows over 75,000 clones, with about 89% occurring only once. Specimen: PBMCs. The source is a man younger than 45 in good health and CMV-seropositive.

The rearrangement joins TRBV6-5 to TRBJ2-5; D perhaps matches TRBD2 (5 bases). CDR1 is MNHEY, CDR2 SVGAGI, per germline. The CDR3 runs 15 residues. The V and J ends lost 6 bases and 2 bases respectively, with 16 bases between them. CDR3 in DNA: TGTGCCAGCAGCCAACTAGACCCTGGGCAAGAGACCCAGTACTTC. Its translation is CASSQLDPGQETQYF.

This chain uses TRBV6-5 with TRBJ2-3; the match to TRBD2 covers 14 bases. J lost 6 bases, V lost 4 bases, and 6 bases had no gene match. The germline CDR1 and CDR2 sequences are MNHEY and SVGAGI. The CDR3 runs 16 residues. CDR3 bases: TGTGCCAGCAGTTGGGGACTAGCGGGAGCTGGGGATACGCAGTATTTT. Translating gives CASSWGLAGAGDTQYF.

CDR3 loop: CASSPTSGTQETQYF. DNA of the CDR3: TGTGCCAGCAGCCCGACTAGCGGGACTCAAGAGACCCAGTACTTC. The chain recombines TRBV7-2 with TRBJ2-5; 11 nucleotides align to TRBD2. Germline V gene data show CDR1 as SGHTA and CDR2 as FQGNSA. V shed 5 bases and J 2 bases; nucleotides not matched to a gene: 4. The length of the CDR3 is 15 residues.

This clone was detected a few times. The V and J genes are TRBV29-1 and TRBJ2-5; tentative D call: TRBD2 (6 bases). The germline V gene has CDR1 SQVTM and CDR2 ANQGSEA. With 2 bases removed from V and 4 bases from J, the gap between germline ends came to 14 bases. This CDR3 is built from 14 residues. The CDR3 DNA follows: TGCAGCGTTGAACGGGAGTTTATGATAGAGACCCAGTACTTC. Translated, it gives CSVEREFMIETQYF.

This rearrangement joins TRBV18 to TRBJ2-3; tentatively, D is TRBD1 (5 bases). The CDR3 sequence is 21 residues long. The germline gives CDR1 KGHSH, CDR2 LQKENI. Between the trimmed V and J ends, which lost 2 bases and 2 bases, there was a span of 29 bases. As DNA, the CDR3 is TGTGCCAGCTCACCAGATATGCCGCAGGGTCTCCCATGGATGAACACAGATACGCAGTATTTT. Protein sequence: CASSPDMPQGLPWMNTDTQYF. The whole variable domain, filled in from reference TRBV18 and TRBJ2-3, reads NAGVMQNPRHLVRRRGQEARLRCSPMKGHSHVYWYRQLPEEGLKFMVYLQKENIIDESGMPKERFSAEFPKEGPSILRIQQVVRGDSAAYFCASSPDMPQGLPWMNTDTQYFGPGTRLTVL.

This clone was observed once. This chain uses TRBV7-9 with TRBJ1-4; 10 bases map to TRBD1. The CDR3 totals 14 residues. Germline V gene sequence: CDR1 SEHNR, CDR2 FQNEAQ (reference sequence). J gave up 6 bases and V 4 bases, and 2 bases lay outside the gene matches. Here the CDR3 reads CASSSGTGDEKLFF. The CDR3, as DNA: TGTGCCAGCAGCTCCGGGACAGGGGATGAAAAACTGTTTTTT.

The chain combines TRBV5-1 with TRBJ2-5, with D possibly matching TRBD1 (5 bases). The CDR3 loop spans 14 amino acids. Germline V CDR1 and CDR2: SGHRS, YFSETQ. Trimming took off 4 bases at V and 1 base at J, with 11 bases between the two ends. The CDR3 DNA follows: TGCGCCAGCAGCGCCCGACAGTTCCAAGAGACCCAGTACTTC. It codes for CASSARQFQETQYF. The entire variable domain, with the rest obtained from reference TRBV5-1 and TRBJ2-5, is as follows: KAGVTQTPRYLIKTRGQQVTLSCSPISGHRSVSWYQQTPGQGLQFLFEYFSETQRNKGNFPGRFSGRQFSNSRSEMNVSTLELGDSALYLCASSARQFQETQYFGPGTRLLVL.

V and J are TRBV27 and TRBJ2-7; maybe TRBD1 (6 bases). Between the trimmed V and J ends, which lost 5 bases and 6 bases, there was a span of 11 bases. This CDR3 is built from 12 residues. The V gene's germline CDR1 is MNHEY and CDR2 SMNVEV (reference sequence). CDR3 region: CASSPQGLEQYF. In nucleotides, the CDR3 is TGTGCCAGCAGTCCACAGGGTCTCGAGCAGTACTTC.

The J gene is TRBJ2-5, the V gene TRBV2; tentatively, D is TRBD1 (7 bases). CDR3 length: 13 residues. Between the trimmed V and J ends, which lost 2 bases and 4 bases, there was a span of 8 bases. Germline V gene data show CDR1 as SNHLY and CDR2 as FYNNEI. The CDR3 protein is CASSEQGGETQYF. Written as DNA, the CDR3 is TGTGCCAGCAGTGAACAGGGGGGAGAGACCCAGTACTTC.

This clone was counted only a few times. The rearrangement uses TRBV27 and TRBJ2-7; D may be TRBD1 (6 bases). Trimming left V 5 bases short and J 1 base short, with 15 bases between. CDR3 size: 15 residues. Germline V gene lookup returns CDR1 MNHEY and CDR2 SMNVEV (reference sequence). The CDR3 bases are TGTGCCAGCAGTCTGAACAGGGCTATGTCCTACGAGCAGTACTTC. Translation: CASSLNRAMSYEQYF.

The CDR3 coding sequence is TGTGCCAGCAGTTACTCCGGAGGGATTTCGACAGATACGCAGTATTTT. Translating it yields CASSYSGGISTDTQYF. The chain recombines TRBV6-5 with TRBJ2-3; D is perhaps TRBD2 (6 bases). The CDR3 has 16 amino acids. Germline-derived CDR1 and CDR2 are MNHEY and SVGAGI. The V gene lost 0 bases and the J gene lost 3 bases, with 13 bases spanning the gap.

The gene calls are TRBV28 and TRBJ2-7, with D perhaps TRBD2 (6 bases). From germline, CDR1 is MDHEN and CDR2 SYDVKM. V lost 6 bases, J lost 6 bases, and 21 bases lay in between. The CDR3 is 15 amino acids. The CDR3 protein is CASRQPGTPLSEQYF. The CDR3 region has the DNA TGTGCCAGCAGACAGCCGGGGACTCCCCTATCCGAGCAGTACTTC.